The next 22 T cell receptor beta chains were all read from a single sample in a study of PD-1 blockade in classical Hodgkin lymphoma. Method: immunoSEQ multiplex PCR; TCRdb's copy keeps in-frame clones and lacks some. The table lists nearly 55,000 clones, 81% of them singletons. All patients relapsed after autologous stem cell transplantation, and brentuximab vedotin exposure varied. The sample here was peripheral blood mononuclear cells (PBMCs), taken at baseline. The receptors originated from a human donor with classical Hodgkin lymphoma.

This clone was seen a single time. The chain joins TRBV25-1 to TRBJ2-7; 9 bases match TRBD2. The CDR3 runs 13 residues. The V and J ends lost 3 bases and 7 bases, in that order; junction bases with no gene match: 4. Germline V gives CDR1 MGHDK, CDR2 SYGVNS. CDR3 in DNA: TGTGCCAGCAGTGACCCCCTAGCGGGAGAGCAGTACGTC. Protein: CASSDPLAGEQYV.

The chain has TRBV4-2 and TRBJ1-2; D is undetermined. Trimming removed 4 bases from V and 6 bases from J, with 9 bases in between. The CDR3 is made up of 12 amino acids. Germline CDR1 is LGHNA and CDR2 is YNFKEQ. The CDR3 loop is CASSPAGHGYTF. The CDR3 region has the DNA TGTGCCAGCAGCCCAGCGGGTCATGGCTACACCTTC.

This clone was seen just once. The gene calls are TRBV11-1 and TRBJ2-3; D might be TRBD1 or TRBD2, each matching 6 bases. Germline CDR1 and CDR2: SGHAT and FQDESV (reference sequence). The CDR3 length is 13 residues. Trimming took 3 bases from V and 5 from J, leaving 9 bases between them. The CDR3, as DNA: TGTGCCAGCAGCTTCGGGGGCATAGATACGCAGTATTTT. This translates into CASSFGGIDTQYF. The full variable domain, in which reference TRBV11-1 and TRBJ2-3 provide the parts outside the CDR3, is EAEVAQSPRYKITEKSQAVAFWCDPISGHATLYWYRQILGQGPELLVQFQDESVVDDSQLPKDRFSAERLKGVDSTLKIQPAELGDSAMYLCASSFGGIDTQYFGPGTRLTVL.

V gene TRBV5-1 combines with J gene TRBJ2-7; 8 bases map to TRBD1. The trim removed 7 bases at V and 0 bases at J, leaving 6 bases unmatched. This CDR3 is built from 14 residues. CDR1 is SGHRS, CDR2 YFSETQ, per germline. In DNA form, the CDR3 reads TGCGCCAGCTCTCCAACAGGGGGCTCCTACGAGCAGTACGTC. This translates into CASSPTGGSYEQYV.

The rearrangement uses TRBV7-2 and TRBJ1-4, with 7 bases that match TRBD1. With 2 bases clipped from V and 3 bases from J, the junction kept 3 bases outside the gene matches. The length of the CDR3 is 15 residues. Germline assignment: CDR1 SGHTA and CDR2 FQGNSA. CDR3 in amino acids: CASSLLGTANEKLFF. Here the CDR3 DNA reads TGTGCCAGCAGCTTACTCGGGACAGCTAATGAAAAACTGTTTTTT.

In this sample, this clone turned up a few times. V and J are TRBV19 and TRBJ2-2, with TRBD1 matching over 10 bases. V lost 7 bases to trimming and J lost 4 bases; unmatched junction nucleotides: 9. In germline, CDR1 is LNHDA, CDR2 SQIVND (reference sequence). This CDR3 is 16 amino acids long. CDR3 amino acids: CASKGDRGRVTGELFF. As DNA, the CDR3 is TGTGCCAGTAAGGGCGACAGGGGGCGCGTCACCGGGGAGCTGTTTTTT.

The chain carries TRBV15 and TRBJ1-2; D is perhaps TRBD1 (6 bases). Trimming stripped 0 bases from V and 5 bases from J, with 10 bases between. The V gene's germline CDR1 is LNHNV and CDR2 YYDKDF (reference sequence). The CDR3 loop spans 14 amino acids. The CDR3 protein is CATSREGAGYGYTF. CDR3 nucleotides: TGTGCCACCAGCAGAGAGGGGGCGGGGTATGGCTACACCTTC. The full variable domain, in which reference TRBV15 and TRBJ1-2 provide the parts outside the CDR3, is DAMVIQNPRYQVTQFGKPVTLSCSQTLNHNVMYWYQQKSSQAPKLLFHYYDKDFNNEADTPDNFQSRRPNTSFCFLDIRSPGLGDTAMYLCATSREGAGYGYTFGSGTRLTVV.

This chain links TRBV18 with TRBJ2-1; D is possibly TRBD1 (5 bases). The CDR3 covers 15 residues. Germline CDR1 and CDR2: KGHSH and LQKENI. The V gene lost 3 bases and the J gene lost 2 bases, with 11 bases spanning the gap. Here the CDR3 reads CASSPADTTYNEQFF. The DNA for the CDR3 is TGTGCCAGCTCACCGGCGGACACGACCTACAATGAGCAGTTCTTC.

The genes are TRBV7-9 and TRBJ2-1; 11 nucleotides agree with TRBD2. Germline V gene data show CDR1 as SEHNR and CDR2 as FQNEAQ (reference sequence). The CDR3 sequence is 15 residues long. Trimming at V came to 9 bases and at J to 1 base, leaving 5 bases not matched to a gene. The CDR3 loop is CASITSGSSYNEQFF. CDR3 sequence (DNA): TGTGCCAGTATCACTAGCGGGAGTTCCTACAATGAGCAGTTCTTC.

V is TRBV5-6 and J is TRBJ1-3, with 9 bases matching TRBD1. The CDR3 is 16 amino acids. Germline V CDR1 and CDR2: SGHDT, YYEEEE. The J segment lost 3 bases and the V segment lost 2 bases, leaving 6 bases of the junction unmatched. The CDR3 spells CASSFIDRGYGNTIYF. As DNA, the CDR3 is TGTGCCAGCAGCTTTATCGACAGGGGGTATGGAAACACCATATATTTT.

The chain uses TRBV25-1 and TRBJ2-2; 14 positions match TRBD2. The CDR3 extends over 17 amino acids. Germline V gene data show CDR1 as MGHDK and CDR2 as SYGVNS. Germline trimming cut 6 bases from V and 7 bases from J; bases unmatched to any gene: 10. CDR3 sequence reads: CASSPPGLAGVVGELFF. In nucleotides, the CDR3 is TGTGCCAGCAGCCCCCCGGGACTAGCGGGAGTCGTCGGGGAGCTGTTTTTT.

The rearrangement joins TRBV18 to TRBJ2-7; D call uncertain. This CDR3 contains 16 residues. From germline, CDR1 is KGHSH and CDR2 LQKENI. The V gene lost 1 base and the J gene lost 2 bases, with 15 bases spanning the gap. The CDR3 sequence: CASSPRWTPEAYEQYF. In nucleotides, the CDR3 is TGTGCCAGCTCACCACGCTGGACCCCCGAGGCCTACGAGCAGTACTTC.

CDR3 bases: TGCGCCAGCAGCTTGAATGGCCTGATCTCCTACAATGAGCAGTTCTTC. This codes for CASSLNGLISYNEQFF. The rearrangement links TRBV5-1 to TRBJ2-1, with D unresolved. The germline gives CDR1 SGHRS, CDR2 YFSETQ. The CDR3 covers 16 residues. V was clipped by 1 base and J by 0 bases, with 11 bases between them.

This chain uses TRBV30 with TRBJ1-5, with TRBD1 matching 8 bases. Germline trimming cut 1 base from V and 3 bases from J; bases unmatched to any gene: 5. Germline CDR1 and CDR2: GTSNPN and SVGIG (reference sequence). The CDR3 runs to 15 residues. CDR3 sequence: CAWSAQGGANQPQHF. CDR3 nucleotide sequence: TGTGCCTGGAGTGCACAGGGGGGTGCCAATCAGCCCCAGCATTTT.

The chain couples TRBV27 to TRBJ2-3, with D hard to call. Germline loops: CDR1 MNHEY, CDR2 SMNVEV (reference sequence). CDR3 length: 13 amino acids. The V end lost 3 bases, the J end lost 2 bases, and 6 bases lay between the germline ends. The CDR3 region has the DNA TGTGCCAGCAGTTTCCAAAACACAGATACGCAGTATTTT. This encodes CASSFQNTDTQYF.

This clone has just one count. The V call is TRBV2, the J call TRBJ2-6; no clear D. V gave up 7 bases and J gave up 2 bases, with 15 bases separating them. Germline CDR1 reads SNHLY; CDR2 reads FYNNEI. The CDR3 loop spans 16 amino acids. For the CDR3, the DNA is TGTGCCAGCAAAAAGCCCCCAATCACTGGGGCCAACGTCCTGACTTTC. It is translated as CASKKPPITGANVLTF.

This chain uses TRBV7-9 with TRBJ1-2; no firm D call. The germline V gene has CDR1 SEHNR and CDR2 FQNEAQ (reference sequence). The CDR3 sequence is 13 residues long. V was shortened by 1 base and J by 7 bases, with 10 bases between the two germline ends. The CDR3 nucleotides are TGTGCCAGCAGCTTAGGTCAGGCGGTTGGCTACACCTTC. Amino acid sequence: CASSLGQAVGYTF.

The CDR3 reads CASSRKATRSSYNEQFF. CDR3 nucleotides: TGTGCCAGTAGTCGCAAAGCGACCAGGAGCTCCTACAATGAGCAGTTCTTC. The chain joins TRBV19 to TRBJ2-1; no clear D gene. The V end lost 5 bases, the J end lost 0 bases, and 17 bases lay between the germline ends. There are 17 residues in the CDR3. Germline V lookup: CDR1 LNHDA, CDR2 SQIVND (reference sequence).

The CDR3 protein is CASSNNPESWAFF. DNA for the CDR3: TGTGCCAGCAGCAACAACCCTGAGAGTTGGGCTTTCTTT. The genes are TRBV7-9 and TRBJ1-1; D is ambiguous. V was clipped by 5 bases and J by 11 bases, with 18 bases between them. The CDR3 has 13 amino acids. Germline CDR1 SEHNR, CDR2 FQNEAQ (reference sequence).

This rearrangement joins TRBV5-8 to TRBJ1-1, with TRBD1 as a possible D gene (6 bases). The CDR3 totals 13 residues. Germline-derived CDR1 and CDR2 are SGHTS and YDEGEE. The V end was cut by 4 bases, the J end by 5 bases, with 12 bases between. The CDR3 bases are TGTGCCAGCAGCGGAACAGGGAGGACTGAAGCTTTCTTT. Its translation is CASSGTGRTEAFF.

The chain uses TRBV7-8 and TRBJ2-1; D is possibly TRBD2 (5 bases). This CDR3 contains 16 residues. Trimming took off 0 bases at V and 4 bases at J, with 13 bases between the two ends. Germline V gene data show CDR1 as SGHVS and CDR2 as FQNEAQ. The CDR3 reads CASSLADRGRYNEQFF. In DNA form, the CDR3 reads TGTGCCAGCAGCTTAGCAGACCGGGGTAGGTACAATGAGCAGTTCTTC.

The chain combines TRBV20-1 with TRBJ2-1; D gene ambiguous. Deletions cut 2 bases from V and 8 bases from J, with 7 bases between. CDR1 and CDR2 (germline): DFQATT, SNEGSKA (reference sequence). This CDR3 spans 11 amino acids. CDR3 protein: CSARRSYEQFF. CDR3 DNA: TGCAGTGCTAGAAGGAGCTATGAGCAGTTCTTC.